Shown below are 9 T cell receptor beta chains from a single sample sequenced in a study of patients and donors after allogeneic stem cell transplantation. TCRdb processed the RT-PCR reads anew with MiXCR; each CDR3 protein has one entry. The table has over 350,000 distinct CDR3 sequences, more than 15% seen once. Sequences were obtained from blood, either unsorted or a sorted T cell fraction (not recorded which). These receptors were collected from a human donor who was either an allogeneic HSCT recipient or a stem cell or donor lymphocyte infusion donor (not recorded which). It is not recorded whose cells these are; they may come from a transplant donor.

This clonotype has a handful of counts. In DNA form, the CDR3 reads TGTGCCAGCAGCACGCGGTGGGGGGCCCCCTACGAGCAGTACTTC. Residues: CASSTRWGAPYEQYF. The genes are TRBV7-8 and TRBJ2-7; either TRBD1 or TRBD2 may fit D (6 bases each). Trimming removed 5 bases at V and 2 bases at J, with 16 bases between. Per germline, CDR1 SGHVS and CDR2 FQNEAQ. The CDR3 has 15 amino acids.

There are many counts of this clonotype. V usage is TRBV29-1 and J usage is TRBJ2-7; D is perhaps TRBD1 (5 bases). CDR1 and CDR2 (germline): SQVTM, ANQGSEA. The CDR3 runs to 12 residues. V shed 4 bases and J shed 0 bases, with 7 bases lying between them. The CDR3 spells CSVGRASYEQYF. The CDR3 coding sequence is TGCAGCGTTGGCAGGGCCTCCTACGAGCAGTACTTC.

The V gene is TRBV9, the J gene TRBJ2-7; 7 positions match TRBD2. Germline V gene data show CDR1 as SGDLS and CDR2 as YYNGEE. The CDR3 loop spans 17 amino acids. Unmatched junction bases numbered 12, after V lost 0 bases and J lost 3 bases. The CDR3 is CASSVASFSSGGYEQYF. The DNA of the CDR3 is TGTGCCAGCAGCGTAGCTTCGTTCAGCTCGGGAGGCTACGAGCAGTACTTC.

This rearrangement joins TRBV4-3 to TRBJ1-6, with D uncertain. The CDR3 has 19 amino acids. V shed 1 base and J shed 8 bases, with 24 bases lying between them. Germline CDR1 LGHNA, CDR2 YSLEER. The CDR3 loop reads CASSQGDSSERDNDSPLHF. CDR3 coding DNA: TGCGCCAGCAGCCAAGGCGATTCTAGTGAAAGGGATAACGATTCACCCCTCCACTTT.

The chain has TRBV29-1 and TRBJ1-1; D is ambiguous. CDR3 size: 8 residues. Germline assignment: CDR1 SQVTM and CDR2 ANQGSEA. Trimming stripped 2 bases from V and 14 bases from J, with 6 bases between. Here the CDR3 DNA reads TGCAGCGTTGAACCTTACTTCTTT. This sequence encodes CSVEPYFF.

This clonotype came up a few times. The J gene is TRBJ1-1, the V gene TRBV18; possibly TRBD1 for D (6 bases). V lost 2 bases, J lost 4 bases, and 17 bases lay in between. Germline-derived CDR1 and CDR2 are KGHSH and LQKENI. CDR3 length: 16 amino acids. In nucleotides, the CDR3 is TGTGCCAGCTCACCAGGTGGCAGGGGAGGAGGCACTGAAGCTTTCTTT. This sequence encodes CASSPGGRGGGTEAFF.

The DNA for the CDR3 is TGTGCCAGCAGCATATCCTGGGAGACCCAGTACTTC. Its translation is CASSISWETQYF. The chain joins TRBV7-9 to TRBJ2-5, with D unresolved. Trimming took 5 bases from V and 5 from J, leaving 9 bases between them. The germline gives CDR1 SEHNR, CDR2 FQNEAQ (reference sequence). This CDR3 spans 12 amino acids. Full variable domain (rest looked up from reference TRBV7-9 and TRBJ2-5): DTGVSQNPRHKITKRGQNVTFRCDPISEHNRLYWYRQTLGQGPEFLTYFQNEAQLEKSRLLSDRFSAERPKGSFSTLEIQRTEQGDSAMYLCASSISWETQYFGPGTRLLVL.

The chain carries TRBV30 and TRBJ1-1; D is possibly TRBD1 (6 bases). Trimming pared 7 bases from V and 7 bases from J, leaving 16 bases between. CDR1 GTSNPN and CDR2 SVGIG come from the germline V gene (reference sequence). This CDR3 has 12 amino acids. The CDR3 coding sequence is TGTGCCTCGGACAGCGGAGTACATGAAGCTTTCTTT. This gives the protein CASDSGVHEAFF.

This clonotype was counted a few times. This chain uses TRBV12-3 or TRBV12-4 with TRBJ2-5; 9 nucleotides line up with TRBD1. There are 15 residues in the CDR3. The V and J ends lost 5 bases and 1 base, in that order; junction bases with no gene match: 5. CDR3 in DNA: TGTGCCAGCAGTGCCCCGGGACAGGGCCAAGAGACCCAGTACTTC. Its protein is CASSAPGQGQETQYF.